This T cell receptor beta chain was retrieved from a study of cytomegalovirus exposure and HLA in healthy donors. Study-level points and caveats: One later analysis reportedly identified an Asian-associated ancestry cluster that showed fewer N-insertions than the approximately 670-donor mean. Later, an analysis found that common viral pathogens appeared to be linked with several of the most significant clusters. Researchers reported that a few CMV-associated chains were confirmed in vitro as CMV antigen-specific.

In the case of this clone: As yet, its antigen is unknown.

13 Jbeta primers and 60 Vbeta primers were used for the PCR. Original processing methods: As a later analysis found, there were 70 million to 80 million unique TCR beta chains, of which roughly 11 million were shared. Profiling relied on immunoSEQ multiplex PCR, and the TCRdb table lists in-frame clones only, not all of them. V and J calls and clone size come straight from that table; D and trimming were deduced from the DNA. This table lists 50,000 to 60,000 clones. Germline CDR1 is ENHRY and CDR2 is SYGVKD. The V and J ends lost 3 bases and 5 bases respectively, with 13 bases between them. The CDR3 extends over 14 amino acids.

The sample comprised PBMCs. V gene TRBV10-3 combines with J gene TRBJ1-2, with unresolved D. The clonotype originates from a woman between 50 and 59 years old in good health and CMV-seropositive. In DNA form, the CDR3 reads TGTGCCATCAGTGACGAGCCGAGAGGGTATGGCTACACCTTC. It encodes CAISDEPRGYGYTF.